The rows below give T cell receptor beta chains drawn from one sample of a study of beta chain features in type 1 diabetes. Measured with immunoSEQ multiplex PCR; TCRdb has only the in-frame clones, and not every one. This sample carries 400,000 to 500,000 clones, 14% of them seen once, and the ten largest clones take roughly 0.038%. The sample was naive CD4+ T cells from blood. These receptors all come from a young man in good health. The CDR3 runs from the conserved cysteine through the conserved F or W. Fields, in order: V gene, clone size, J gene, D gene, CDR3 DNA, CDR3 protein. The D gene is left open where the match is weak. The listing skips clone size in some rows; elsewhere it reads once, few, many or a size class.

V: TRBV19
size: few
J: TRBJ2-4
D: .
DNA: TGTGCCAGTAGCGATACAGGGATAAAAAACATTCAGTACTTC
CDR3: CASSDTGIKNIQYF

V: TRBV10-3
size: .
J: TRBJ2-1
D: .
DNA: TGTGCCATCAGTGGGGGCCAGAGAAGTGAGCAGTTCTTC
CDR3: CAISGGQRSEQFF

V: TRBV27
size: .
J: TRBJ2-7
D: TRBD1
DNA: TGTGCCAGCGCCATTCCGGGACAGACCTACGAGCAGTACTTC
CDR3: CASAIPGQTYEQYF

V: TRBV9
size: .
J: TRBJ2-4
D: .
DNA: TGTGCCAGCAGCGTAGGGCTATCAGACATTCAGTACTTC
CDR3: CASSVGLSDIQYF

V: TRBV4-3
size: .
J: TRBJ1-1
D: .
DNA: TGCGCCAGCAGCCAATCGCGCAGTTCCACTGAAGCTTTCTTT
CDR3: CASSQSRSSTEAFF

V: TRBV29-1
size: few
J: TRBJ1-2
D: .
DNA: TGCAGCGTGAGCTATGGCTACACCTTC
CDR3: CSVSYGYTF

V: TRBV29-1
size: .
J: TRBJ2-2
D: .
DNA: TGCAGCGTTGACACAACAAACACCGGGGAGCTGTTTTTT
CDR3: CSVDTTNTGELFF

V: TRBV7-2
size: .
J: TRBJ1-2
D: .
DNA: TGTGCCAGCAGCTTATCCTTAGGGTCCTATGGCTACACCTTC
CDR3: CASSLSLGSYGYTF

V: TRBV7-2
size: few
J: TRBJ1-1
D: .
DNA: TGTGCCAGCAGCTTAGCGGGGATAGCTTTCTTT
CDR3: CASSLAGIAFF

V: TRBV5-1
size: .
J: TRBJ2-1
D: TRBD1
DNA: TGCGCCAGCAGCTGGGGACAGGGTGTCAATGAGCAGTTCTTC
CDR3: CASSWGQGVNEQFF

V: TRBV30
size: .
J: TRBJ2-1
D: TRBD2
DNA: TGTGCCGGGAGTGTACTAGCGGGAGGGACCCATTTCTTC
CDR3: CAGSVLAGGTHFF

V: TRBV30
size: .
J: TRBJ1-3
D: .
DNA: TGTGCCTGGAAGCTCTTCTCTGGAAACACCATATATTTT
CDR3: CAWKLFSGNTIYF

V: TRBV30
size: .
J: TRBJ2-3
D: TRBD1
DNA: TGTGCCTGGACTAGGGCGACAGGGGGCGAAACAGATACGCAGTATTTT
CDR3: CAWTRATGGETDTQYF

V: TRBV11-1
size: .
J: TRBJ2-5
D: .
DNA: TGTGCCAGCAGCTTAAGTGGAGCAGAGACCCAGTACTTC
CDR3: CASSLSGAETQYF

V: TRBV15
size: few
J: TRBJ1-1
D: .
DNA: TGTGCCACCAGCAGGCAGACGAACACTGAAGCTTTCTTT
CDR3: CATSRQTNTEAFF

V: TRBV9
size: .
J: TRBJ2-3
D: .
DNA: TGTGCCAGCAGCGTAGGGGGGCCAGGAGGCACAGATACGCAGTATTTT
CDR3: CASSVGGPGGTDTQYF

V: TRBV5-1
size: few
J: TRBJ1-2
D: .
DNA: TGCGCCAGCAGCGGAATAACAGGGATTGATGGCTACACCTTC
CDR3: CASSGITGIDGYTF

V: TRBV7-3
size: .
J: TRBJ2-1
D: TRBD2
DNA: TGTGCCAGCAGACCACTAGCGATTTACAATGAGCAGTTCTTC
CDR3: CASRPLAIYNEQFF

V: TRBV18
size: few
J: TRBJ2-5
D: TRBD2
DNA: TGTGCCAGCTCAACGACTAGCGGGAGCCCCGAGACCCAGTACTTC
CDR3: CASSTTSGSPETQYF

V: TRBV14
size: few
J: TRBJ2-7
D: .
DNA: TGTGCCAGCAGCCTCTCCCCAGGGGTCGAGCAGTACTTC
CDR3: CASSLSPGVEQYF

V: TRBV5-1
size: .
J: TRBJ2-5
D: TRBD1
DNA: TGCGCCAGCAGCTTATCCGGGACAGGGGGCTTAGAGACCCAGTACTTC
CDR3: CASSLSGTGGLETQYF

V: TRBV2
size: few
J: TRBJ2-7
D: .
DNA: TGTGCCAGCAGTGCCTTTTCCTACGAGCAGTACTTC
CDR3: CASSAFSYEQYF

V: TRBV11-2
size: .
J: TRBJ2-7
D: .
DNA: TGTGCCAGCAGTCACCTGGCCTGGTCCGCTCACCTAACCTACGAGCAGTACTTC
CDR3: CASSHLAWSAHLTYEQYF

V: TRBV2
size: few
J: TRBJ2-3
D: .
DNA: TGTGCCAGCAGTGAAATGTACACAGATACGCAGTATTTT
CDR3: CASSEMYTDTQYF

V: TRBV7-3
size: .
J: TRBJ2-3
D: TRBD2
DNA: TGTGCTAGCAGCTTTGGCGGGAGACCAGGGACAGATACGCAGTATTTT
CDR3: CASSFGGRPGTDTQYF

V: TRBV15
size: few
J: TRBJ1-1
D: .
DNA: TGTGCCACCGCCAGGGAAGGAACTGAAGCTTTCTTT
CDR3: CATAREGTEAFF

V: TRBV7-9
size: few
J: TRBJ2-5
D: .
DNA: TGTGCCAGCAGCCGCACTGGTATAGGACAGAGGGTGGCGGAGACCCAGTACTTC
CDR3: CASSRTGIGQRVAETQYF

V: TRBV7-9
size: few
J: TRBJ2-2
D: .
DNA: TGTGCCAGCAGACCAAAACCACGCGGGATGAACACCGGGGAGCTGTTTTTT
CDR3: CASRPKPRGMNTGELFF

V: TRBV2
size: .
J: TRBJ1-1
D: TRBD1
DNA: TGTGCCAGCAGGGGACAGGGGGTTACTGAAGCTTTCTTT
CDR3: CASRGQGVTEAFF

V: TRBV7-6
size: .
J: TRBJ1-5
D: .
DNA: TGTGCCAGCAGCCTGGACGGAGGGGCCGGTCAGCCCCAGCATTTT
CDR3: CASSLDGGAGQPQHF

V: TRBV14
size: .
J: TRBJ2-3
D: .
DNA: TGTGCCAGCAGCCACAGGGGACTGGATACGCAGTATTTT
CDR3: CASSHRGLDTQYF

V: TRBV7-2
size: .
J: TRBJ2-3
D: TRBD2
DNA: TGTGCCAGCAGCTTAGGAGGCGGGAGGTTGGGAGATACGCAGTATTTT
CDR3: CASSLGGGRLGDTQYF

V: TRBV12-5
size: .
J: TRBJ2-3
D: .
DNA: TGTGCTAGTGGTTTAGCTACCCGAGATACGCAGTATTTT
CDR3: CASGLATRDTQYF

V: TRBV2
size: few
J: TRBJ2-3
D: .
DNA: TGTGCCAGCAGCGAGATCAGAAGCACAGATACGCAGTATTTT
CDR3: CASSEIRSTDTQYF

V: TRBV19
size: few
J: TRBJ2-3
D: .
DNA: TGTGCCAGTACCGGGTCAGGGAAAGATAGCACAGATACGCAGTATTTT
CDR3: CASTGSGKDSTDTQYF

V: TRBV29-1
size: many
J: TRBJ2-7
D: TRBD1
DNA: TGCAGCGCCAGGACAGGCAGCGACGAGCAGTACTTC
CDR3: CSARTGSDEQYF

V: TRBV10-3
size: few
J: TRBJ2-1
D: TRBD1
DNA: TGTGCCATCAGTGAATATAGCAGGGGGAATGAGCAGTTCTTC
CDR3: CAISEYSRGNEQFF

V: TRBV5-1
size: few
J: TRBJ2-3
D: TRBD1
DNA: TGCGCCAGCAGCCGGACAGGGGATATCACAGATACGCAGTATTTT
CDR3: CASSRTGDITDTQYF

V: TRBV7-2
size: few
J: TRBJ2-5
D: .
DNA: TGTGCCAGCAGCCGATCCGGGAACCAAGAGACCCAGTACTTC
CDR3: CASSRSGNQETQYF

V: TRBV2
size: few
J: TRBJ2-3
D: .
DNA: TGTGCCAGCAGTGGTATGGTAGATACGCAGTATTTT
CDR3: CASSGMVDTQYF

V: TRBV5-4
size: .
J: TRBJ2-2
D: TRBD2
DNA: TGTGCCAGCAGCTTGGTTGCGGGAGTCTCGGGGGAGCTGTTTTTT
CDR3: CASSLVAGVSGELFF

V: TRBV7-9
size: .
J: TRBJ1-1
D: .
DNA: TGTGCCAGCAGCTTAGAACCGAACACTGAAGCTTTCTTT
CDR3: CASSLEPNTEAFF

V: TRBV4-1
size: few
J: TRBJ2-5
D: .
DNA: TGCGCCAGCAGCCAGGAGCGGATTCAAGAGACCCAGTACTTC
CDR3: CASSQERIQETQYF

V: TRBV9
size: .
J: TRBJ1-2
D: TRBD1
DNA: TGTGCCAGCAGCTTACGGACAGGGTCGGACTATGGCTACACCTTC
CDR3: CASSLRTGSDYGYTF

V: TRBV18
size: .
J: TRBJ2-3
D: .
DNA: TGTGCCAGCTCACCACCGGAGGGGTTCCCAGATACGCAGTATTTT
CDR3: CASSPPEGFPDTQYF

V: TRBV7-9
size: few
J: TRBJ2-5
D: TRBD2
DNA: TGTGCCAGCAGCTTAGAGGCGGGAGTTCGGGAGACCCAGTACTTC
CDR3: CASSLEAGVRETQYF

V: TRBV18
size: few
J: TRBJ2-2
D: TRBD2
DNA: TGTGCCAGCTCACCACCGGTCGGTGAGCGGGAATCGAACACCGGGGAGCTGTTTTTT
CDR3: CASSPPVGERESNTGELFF

V: TRBV29-1
size: many
J: TRBJ1-1
D: .
DNA: TGCAGCGTTGAGGGGCGGATGAACACTGAAGCTTTCTTT
CDR3: CSVEGRMNTEAFF

V: TRBV5-1
size: .
J: TRBJ2-3
D: TRBD1
DNA: TGCGCCAGCAGCAGCCAGACAGGGGCAACCACAGATACGCAGTATTTT
CDR3: CASSSQTGATTDTQYF

V: TRBV9
size: .
J: TRBJ2-3
D: TRBD1
DNA: TGTGCCAGCAGCCATACCGGGACAGGGGCGGGGGATACGCAGTATTTT
CDR3: CASSHTGTGAGDTQYF

V: TRBV5-4
size: .
J: TRBJ2-2
D: TRBD1
DNA: TGTGCCAGCAGGTCAGGGACAGGGGCCACCCGCGCCGGGGAGCTGTTTTTT
CDR3: CASRSGTGATRAGELFF

V: TRBV23-1
size: .
J: TRBJ2-1
D: TRBD2
DNA: TGCGCCAGCAGTCAATCGTACCCAGATCTTCCTAGCGGTGAGCAGTTCTTC
CDR3: CASSQSYPDLPSGEQFF

V: TRBV19
size: .
J: TRBJ2-7
D: .
DNA: TGTGCCAGTTCTGGGCCCGCCGGTTCCTACTTC
CDR3: CASSGPAGSYF

V: TRBV10-3
size: .
J: TRBJ2-4
D: TRBD2
DNA: TGTGCCATCAGTGGACTAGCGGGGGGTGCCAAAAACATTCAGTACTTC
CDR3: CAISGLAGGAKNIQYF

V: TRBV11-3
size: .
J: TRBJ2-5
D: .
DNA: TGTGCCAGCAGCTTAGCAGGGCTTGAGACCCAGTACTTC
CDR3: CASSLAGLETQYF